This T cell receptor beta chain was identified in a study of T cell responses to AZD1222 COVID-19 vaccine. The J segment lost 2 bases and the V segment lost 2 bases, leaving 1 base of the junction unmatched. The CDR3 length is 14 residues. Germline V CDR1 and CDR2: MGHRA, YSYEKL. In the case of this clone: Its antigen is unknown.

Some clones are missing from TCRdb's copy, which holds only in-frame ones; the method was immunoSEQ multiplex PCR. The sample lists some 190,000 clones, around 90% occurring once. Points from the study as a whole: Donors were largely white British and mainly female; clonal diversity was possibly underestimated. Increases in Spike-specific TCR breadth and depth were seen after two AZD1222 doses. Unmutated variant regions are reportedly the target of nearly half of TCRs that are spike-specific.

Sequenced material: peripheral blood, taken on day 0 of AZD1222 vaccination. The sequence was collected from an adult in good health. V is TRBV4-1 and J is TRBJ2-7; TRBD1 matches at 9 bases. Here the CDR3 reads CASSQRQGAYEQYF. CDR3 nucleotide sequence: TGCGCCAGCAGCCAACGACAGGGGGCCTACGAGCAGTACTTC.